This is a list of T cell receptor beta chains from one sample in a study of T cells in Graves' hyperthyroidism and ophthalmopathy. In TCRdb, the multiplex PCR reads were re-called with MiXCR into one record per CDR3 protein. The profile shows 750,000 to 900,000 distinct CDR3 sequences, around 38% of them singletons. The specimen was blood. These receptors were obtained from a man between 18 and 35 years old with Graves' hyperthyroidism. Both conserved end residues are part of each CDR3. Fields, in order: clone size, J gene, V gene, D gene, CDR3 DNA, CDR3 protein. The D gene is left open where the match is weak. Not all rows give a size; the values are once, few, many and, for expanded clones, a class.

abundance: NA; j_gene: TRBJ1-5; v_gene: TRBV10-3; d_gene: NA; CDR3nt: TGTGCCAGCAGTTATCTCGGGATCCCAAGTCGGGTGAATCAGCCCCAGCATTTT; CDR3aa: CASSYLGIPSRVNQPQHF
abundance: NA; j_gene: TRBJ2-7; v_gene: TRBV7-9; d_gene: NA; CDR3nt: TGTGCCAGCAGCCACACGACAGTTTACGAGCAGTACTTC; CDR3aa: CASSHTTVYEQYF
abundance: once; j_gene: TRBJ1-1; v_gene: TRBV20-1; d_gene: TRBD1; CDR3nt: TGCAGTGCTAGAAAGACAGGGGCGAGCACTGAAGCTTTCTTT; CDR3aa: CSARKTGASTEAFF
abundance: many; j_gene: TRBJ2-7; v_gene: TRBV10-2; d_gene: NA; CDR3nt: TGCGCCAGCGGAAGAGGGGACGAGCAGTACTTC; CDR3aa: CASGRGDEQYF
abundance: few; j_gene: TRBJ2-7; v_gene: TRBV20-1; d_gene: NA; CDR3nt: TGCAGTGCTAGGGACACACGGACACCAATGTACTACGAGCAGTACTTC; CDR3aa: CSARDTRTPMYYEQYF
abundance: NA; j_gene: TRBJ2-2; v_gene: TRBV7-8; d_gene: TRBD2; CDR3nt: TGTGCCAGCAGCCAACCCCGACTAGCGGGAGAGGGGGAGCTGTTTTTT; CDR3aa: CASSQPRLAGEGELFF
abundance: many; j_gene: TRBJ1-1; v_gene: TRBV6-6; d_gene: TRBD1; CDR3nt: TGTGCCAGCACTCCCAACAGGGGACAGGGAGGAGTGGTGAACACTGAAGCTTTCTTT; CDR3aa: CASTPNRGQGGVVNTEAFF
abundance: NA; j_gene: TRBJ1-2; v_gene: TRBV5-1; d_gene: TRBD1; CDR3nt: TGCAGCGTTGTTGGGACAGGGGACTCCTATGGCTACACCTTC; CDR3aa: CSVVGTGDSYGYTF
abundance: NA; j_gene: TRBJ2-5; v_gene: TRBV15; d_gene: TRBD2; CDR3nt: TGTGCCACCAGCAGCAGACTAGCGGGTACCCAAGAGACCCAGTACTTC; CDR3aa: CATSSRLAGTQETQYF
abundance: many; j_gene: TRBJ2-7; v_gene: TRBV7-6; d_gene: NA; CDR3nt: TGTGCCAGCAGCTTATACGAGGGGTTTTACGAGCAGTACTTC; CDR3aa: CASSLYEGFYEQYF
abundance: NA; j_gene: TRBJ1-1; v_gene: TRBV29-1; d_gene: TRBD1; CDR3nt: TGCAGCGTTGTCGAACAGGGGGCCATGAACACTGAAGCTTTCTTT; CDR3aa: CSVVEQGAMNTEAFF
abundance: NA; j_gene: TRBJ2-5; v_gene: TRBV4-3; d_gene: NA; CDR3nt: TGCGCCAGCAGCCACTACGGGGAACCAGAGACCCAGTACTTC; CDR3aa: CASSHYGEPETQYF
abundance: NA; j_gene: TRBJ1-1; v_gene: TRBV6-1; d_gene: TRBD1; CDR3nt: TGTGCCAGCAGCCCCGGGACAGGGGGAGGAACTGAAGCTTTCTTT; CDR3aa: CASSPGTGGGTEAFF
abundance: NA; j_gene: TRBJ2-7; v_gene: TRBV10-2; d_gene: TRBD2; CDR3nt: TGCGCCATAGGGACTAGCGGGAAGGTATACGAGCAGTACTTC; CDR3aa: CAIGTSGKVYEQYF
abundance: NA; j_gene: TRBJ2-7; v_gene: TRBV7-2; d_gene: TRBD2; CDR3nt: TGTGCCAGCAGCTTAGGGCTAGCGGGACTTAGGGAGCAGTACTTC; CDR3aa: CASSLGLAGLREQYF
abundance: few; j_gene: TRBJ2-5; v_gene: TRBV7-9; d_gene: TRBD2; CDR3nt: TGTGCCAGCAGGCCCGGGACTAGCTCGATAGAGACCCAGTACTTC; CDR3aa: CASRPGTSSIETQYF
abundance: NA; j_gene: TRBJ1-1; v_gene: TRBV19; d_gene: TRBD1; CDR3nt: TGTGCCACCCTGGAACAGGGGGACCTTGGCACTGAAGCTTTCTTT; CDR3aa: CATLEQGDLGTEAFF
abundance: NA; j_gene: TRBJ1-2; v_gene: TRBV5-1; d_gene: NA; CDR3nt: TGCGCCAGCAGCACCGACGGGGCGGGCACCTTC; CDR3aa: CASSTDGAGTF
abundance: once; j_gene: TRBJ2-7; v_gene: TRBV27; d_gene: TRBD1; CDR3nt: TGTGCCAGCAGTGGGGACAGGCATTCGTACGAGCAGTACTTC; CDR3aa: CASSGDRHSYEQYF
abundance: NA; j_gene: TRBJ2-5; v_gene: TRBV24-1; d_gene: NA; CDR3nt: TGTGCCACCAGTGATTTTGAATCATCGTCCCAGGAGACCCAGTACTTC; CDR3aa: CATSDFESSSQETQYF
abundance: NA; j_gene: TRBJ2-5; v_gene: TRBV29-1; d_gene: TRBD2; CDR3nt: TGCAGCGTTGGGGGGGGGTGGGAGACCGAGACCCAGTACTTC; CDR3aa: CSVGGGWETETQYF
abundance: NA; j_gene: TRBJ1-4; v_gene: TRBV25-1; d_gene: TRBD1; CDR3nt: TGTGCCAGCAGCGCCTCCGGGACAGGGGGCCCAACTAATGAAAAACTGTTTTTT; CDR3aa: CASSASGTGGPTNEKLFF
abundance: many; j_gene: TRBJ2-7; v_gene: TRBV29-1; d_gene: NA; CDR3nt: TGCAGCGTCCAAAGGGCCCGCGAGCAGTACTTC; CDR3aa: CSVQRAREQYF
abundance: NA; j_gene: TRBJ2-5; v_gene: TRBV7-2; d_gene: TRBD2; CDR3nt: TGTGCCAGCAGCCTAGGACTAGCGATGGGCACCCAGTACTTC; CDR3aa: CASSLGLAMGTQYF
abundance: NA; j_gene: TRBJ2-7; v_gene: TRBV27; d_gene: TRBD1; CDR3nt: TGTGCCAGCAGTTCACTAGACAGGGTCCACGAGCAGTACTTC; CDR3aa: CASSSLDRVHEQYF
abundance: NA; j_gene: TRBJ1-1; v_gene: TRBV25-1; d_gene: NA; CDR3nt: TGTGCCTGCAGTGCGGAGGGTGGGAACACTGAAGCTTTCTTT; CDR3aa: CACSAEGGNTEAFF
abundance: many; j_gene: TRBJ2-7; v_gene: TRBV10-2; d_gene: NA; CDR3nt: TGCGCCAGCAGTGAGCCTGACAGTTCCTACGAGCAGTACTTC; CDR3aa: CASSEPDSSYEQYF
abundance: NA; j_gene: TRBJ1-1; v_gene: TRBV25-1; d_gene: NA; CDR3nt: TGTGCCAGCAGCCACAAAGGGGTCACTGAAGCTTTCTTT; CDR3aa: CASSHKGVTEAFF
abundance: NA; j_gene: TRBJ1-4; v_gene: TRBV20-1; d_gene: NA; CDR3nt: TGCAGTGCTTCCCGACAGGTTAATGAAAAACTGTTTTTT; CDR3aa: CSASRQVNEKLFF
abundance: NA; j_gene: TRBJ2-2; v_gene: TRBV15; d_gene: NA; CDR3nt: TGTGCCACCAGCAGCTTTGTGGGACTGACCGGGGAGCTGTTTTTT; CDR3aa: CATSSFVGLTGELFF
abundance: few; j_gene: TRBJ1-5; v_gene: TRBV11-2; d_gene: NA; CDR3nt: TGTGCCAGCAGCGCCCGGGGGGTCGGCAATCAGCCCCAGCATTTT; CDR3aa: CASSARGVGNQPQHF
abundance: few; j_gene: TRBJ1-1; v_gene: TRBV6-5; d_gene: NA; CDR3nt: TGTGCCAGCACCGGGACGGCGGACACTGAAGCTTTCTTT; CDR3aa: CASTGTADTEAFF
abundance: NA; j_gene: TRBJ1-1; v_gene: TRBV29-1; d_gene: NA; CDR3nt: TGCAGCTTACAGGTTTCGACTGAAGCTTTCTTT; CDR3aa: CSLQVSTEAFF
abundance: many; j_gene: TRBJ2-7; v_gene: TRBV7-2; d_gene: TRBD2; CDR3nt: TGTGCCAGCAGTGGGGCCGGGAGGGCCATCTACGAGCAGTACTTC; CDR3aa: CASSGAGRAIYEQYF
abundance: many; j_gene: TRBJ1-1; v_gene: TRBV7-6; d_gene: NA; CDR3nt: TGTGCCAGCAGCACGGGAGGGGCTGAAGCTTTCTTT; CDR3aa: CASSTGGAEAFF
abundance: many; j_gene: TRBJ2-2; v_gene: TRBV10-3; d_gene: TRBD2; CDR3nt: TGTGCCATCAGTGACCCAAGAACCCCGGGACTAGCGGGAGACACCGGGGAGCTGTTTTTT; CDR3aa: CAISDPRTPGLAGDTGELFF
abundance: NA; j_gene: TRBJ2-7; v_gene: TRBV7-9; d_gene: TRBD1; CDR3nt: TGTGCCAGCAGCTTAGGACAGGGGGAGTACGAGCAGTACTTC; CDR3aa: CASSLGQGEYEQYF
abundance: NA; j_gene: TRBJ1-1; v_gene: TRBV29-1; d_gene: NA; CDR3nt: TGCAGCGTAGGTAACAATCCAAACACTGAAGCTTTCTTT; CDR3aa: CSVGNNPNTEAFF
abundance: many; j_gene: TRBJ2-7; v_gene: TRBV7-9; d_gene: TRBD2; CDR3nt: TGTGCCAGCAGCCAAGACGAGGGGACTACCTACGAGCAGTACTTC; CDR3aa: CASSQDEGTTYEQYF
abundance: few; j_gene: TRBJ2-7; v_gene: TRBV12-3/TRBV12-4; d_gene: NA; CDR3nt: TGTGCCAGCGCTGGTGAGAACGAGCAGTACTTC; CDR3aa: CASAGENEQYF
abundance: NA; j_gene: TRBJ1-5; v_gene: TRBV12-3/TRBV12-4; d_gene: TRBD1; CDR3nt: TGTGCCAGCACCGTTGACAGGGGCTTCACTCAGCCCCAGCATTTT; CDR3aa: CASTVDRGFTQPQHF
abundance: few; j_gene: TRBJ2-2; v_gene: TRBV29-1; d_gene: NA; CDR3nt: TGCAGCGTTGAATTGGGGCCAGTAAGGGGCACCGGGGAGCTGTTTTTT; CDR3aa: CSVELGPVRGTGELFF